One and the same sample provided the 6 T cell receptor beta chains below, sequenced in a study of T cell changes during pregnancy in multiple sclerosis. Generated by immunoSEQ multiplex PCR, the TCRdb table keeps only in-frame clones and is missing some. The sample has about 19,000 clones; 86% are singletons. The material was CD8+ T cells from peripheral blood mononuclear cells, obtained in the third trimester of pregnancy. The receptor set was obtained from a female donor in good health, enrolled as a control in a pregnancy study.

The table lists this clone with a count of one. The chain uses TRBV5-6 and TRBJ1-4; TRBD1 might be the D (5 bases). Germline CDR1 reads SGHDT; CDR2 reads YYEEEE. The CDR3 loop spans 15 amino acids. Trimming shortened V by 0 bases and J by 4 bases, and 10 bases separated the two germline ends. In DNA form, the CDR3 reads TGTGCCAGCAGCTTGGGGGGCGGAAGTAATGAAAAACTGTTTTTT. Its protein is CASSLGGGSNEKLFF.

J is TRBJ1-1 and V is TRBV4-1, with 10 bases matching TRBD1. From germline, CDR1 is MGHRA and CDR2 YSYEKL. This CDR3 comprises 16 residues. V trimming: 2 bases; J trimming: 6 bases; junction bases outside the gene matches: 9. Here the CDR3 DNA reads TGCGCCAGCAGCCAATACCCCCGGGACAGGGGTTCTGAAGCTTTCTTT. It translates to CASSQYPRDRGSEAFF.

The V gene is TRBV6-5, the J gene TRBJ2-3; 8 bases are a match to TRBD2. The germline gives CDR1 MNHEY, CDR2 SVGAGI. V lost 0 bases and J lost 2; bases outside the gene matches: 4. This CDR3 is 16 amino acids long. The CDR3 loop reads CASSYSPSGYTDTQYF. Here the CDR3 DNA reads TGTGCCAGCAGTTACTCACCTAGCGGGTACACAGATACGCAGTATTTT.

The chain combines TRBV18 with TRBJ2-2; D is undetermined. The length of the CDR3 is 15 residues. V lost 6 bases to trimming and J lost 4 bases, with 15 bases between them. Germline CDR1 KGHSH, CDR2 LQKENI. As DNA, the CDR3 is TGTGCCAGCTCCGAGGCCTCGGATGTCACCGGGGAGCTGTTTTTT. Translated, it gives CASSEASDVTGELFF. Combining the CDR3 with reference TRBV18 and TRBJ2-2 gives the whole variable domain NAGVMQNPRHLVRRRGQEARLRCSPMKGHSHVYWYRQLPEEGLKFMVYLQKENIIDESGMPKERFSAEFPKEGPSILRIQQVVRGDSAAYFCASSEASDVTGELFFGEGSRLTVL.

This clone was seen once. J is TRBJ1-2 and V is TRBV6-6; 7 nucleotides agree with TRBD1. Germline V lookup: CDR1 MNHNY, CDR2 SVGAGI (reference sequence). Trimming removed 5 bases from V and 2 bases from J; junction bases left unmatched: 8. This CDR3 has 15 residues. The CDR3 coding sequence is TGTGCCAGCAGTCTACAGGGGAACTACAACTATGGCTACACCTTC. This translates into CASSLQGNYNYGYTF.

The chain carries TRBV7-9 and TRBJ2-3, with 15 nucleotides matching TRBD2. The V gene end was trimmed by 4 bases and the J gene end by 7 bases; junction bases not matched to a gene: 15. Germline lookup yields CDR1 SEHNR and CDR2 FQNEAQ (reference sequence). This CDR3 region has 19 residues. CDR3 DNA: TGTGCCAGCAGCTACACATCAGAACCGGGACTAGCGGGGGGTCATACGCAGTATTTT. As protein: CASSYTSEPGLAGGHTQYF.